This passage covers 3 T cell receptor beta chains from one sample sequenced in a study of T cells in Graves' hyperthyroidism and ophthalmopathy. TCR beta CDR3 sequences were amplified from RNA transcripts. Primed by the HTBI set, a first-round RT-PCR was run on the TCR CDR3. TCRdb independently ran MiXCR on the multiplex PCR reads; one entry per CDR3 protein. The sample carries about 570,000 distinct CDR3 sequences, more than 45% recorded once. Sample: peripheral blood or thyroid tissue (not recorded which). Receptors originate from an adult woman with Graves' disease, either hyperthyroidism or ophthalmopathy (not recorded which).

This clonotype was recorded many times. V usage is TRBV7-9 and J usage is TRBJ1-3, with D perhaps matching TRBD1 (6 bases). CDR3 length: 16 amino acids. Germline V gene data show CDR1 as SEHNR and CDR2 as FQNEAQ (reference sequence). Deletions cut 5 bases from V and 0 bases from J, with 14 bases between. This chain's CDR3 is CASSRMTGFSGNTIYF. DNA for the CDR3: TGTGCCAGCAGCCGTATGACAGGTTTCTCTGGAAACACCATATATTTT.

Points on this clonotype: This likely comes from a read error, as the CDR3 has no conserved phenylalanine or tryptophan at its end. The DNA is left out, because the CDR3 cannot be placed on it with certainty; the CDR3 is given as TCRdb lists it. The CDR3 region is CSAILVGGGYGYTV. This chain connects TRBV20-1 to TRBJ1-2; the table assigns TRBD1, which was not confirmed against the DNA. Termini included, the CDR3 measures 14 amino acids. Germline-derived CDR1 and CDR2 are DFQATT and SNEGSKA (reference sequence).

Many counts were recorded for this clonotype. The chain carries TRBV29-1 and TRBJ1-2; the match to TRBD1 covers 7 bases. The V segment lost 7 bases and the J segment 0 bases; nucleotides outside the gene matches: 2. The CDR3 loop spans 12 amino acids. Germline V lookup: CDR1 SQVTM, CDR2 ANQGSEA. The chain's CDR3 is CSAGTANYGYTF. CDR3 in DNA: TGCAGCGCCGGGACAGCTAACTATGGCTACACCTTC.